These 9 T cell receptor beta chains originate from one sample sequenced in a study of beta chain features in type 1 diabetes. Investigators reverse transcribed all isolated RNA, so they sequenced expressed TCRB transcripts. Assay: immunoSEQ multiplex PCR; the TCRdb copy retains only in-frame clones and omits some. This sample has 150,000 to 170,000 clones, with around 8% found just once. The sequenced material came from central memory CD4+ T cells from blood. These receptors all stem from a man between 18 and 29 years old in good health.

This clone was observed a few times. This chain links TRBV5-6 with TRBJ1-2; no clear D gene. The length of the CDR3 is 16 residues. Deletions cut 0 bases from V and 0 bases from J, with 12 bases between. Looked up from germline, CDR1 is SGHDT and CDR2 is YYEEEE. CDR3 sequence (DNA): TGTGCCAGCAGCTTGGGGGCCAGAACCACTAACTATGGCTACACCTTC. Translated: CASSLGARTTNYGYTF. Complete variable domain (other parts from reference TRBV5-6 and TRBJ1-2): DAGVTQSPTHLIKTRGQQVTLRCSPKSGHDTVSWYQQALGQGPQFIFQYYEEEERQRGNFPDRFSGHQFPNYSSELNVNALLLGDSALYLCASSLGARTTNYGYTFGSGTRLTVV.

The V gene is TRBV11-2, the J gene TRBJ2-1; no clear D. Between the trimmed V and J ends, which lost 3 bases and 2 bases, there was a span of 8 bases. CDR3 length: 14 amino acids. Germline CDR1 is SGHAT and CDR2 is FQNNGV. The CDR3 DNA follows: TGTGCCAGCAGCTTCAACGGAGCCTACAATGAGCAGTTCTTC. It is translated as CASSFNGAYNEQFF.

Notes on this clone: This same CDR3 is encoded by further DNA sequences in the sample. CDR3 in amino acids: CASSVEGLYGYTF. The CDR3 DNA follows: TGTGCCAGCAGCGTGGAGGGTCTCTATGGCTACACCTTC. The chain combines TRBV9 with TRBJ1-2, with D hard to call. Trimming took 2 bases from V and 4 from J, leaving 9 bases between them. Germline V gene lookup returns CDR1 SGDLS and CDR2 YYNGEE. This CDR3 spans 13 amino acids.

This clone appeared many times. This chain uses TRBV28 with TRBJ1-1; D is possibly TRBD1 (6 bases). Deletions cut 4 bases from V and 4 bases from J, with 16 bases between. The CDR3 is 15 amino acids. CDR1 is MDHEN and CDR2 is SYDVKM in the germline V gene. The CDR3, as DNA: TGTGCCAGCAGTTGGGTGGGGGCGCGAAGCACTGAAGCTTTCTTT. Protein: CASSWVGARSTEAFF.

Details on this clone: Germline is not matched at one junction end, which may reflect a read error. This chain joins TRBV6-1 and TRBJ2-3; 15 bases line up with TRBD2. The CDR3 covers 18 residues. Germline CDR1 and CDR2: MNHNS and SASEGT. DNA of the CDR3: TGTGCCATCAGTGCAACTACCGGGACTAGCGGGGGGCGGGATACGCAGTATTTT. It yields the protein CAISATTGTSGGRDTQYF.

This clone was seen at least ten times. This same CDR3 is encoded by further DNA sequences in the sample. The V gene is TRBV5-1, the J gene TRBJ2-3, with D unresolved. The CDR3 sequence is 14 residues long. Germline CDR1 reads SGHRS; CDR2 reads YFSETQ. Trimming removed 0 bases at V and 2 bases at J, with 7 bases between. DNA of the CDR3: TGCGCCAGCAGCTTGGGCGGATACACAGATACGCAGTATTTT. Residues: CASSLGGYTDTQYF.

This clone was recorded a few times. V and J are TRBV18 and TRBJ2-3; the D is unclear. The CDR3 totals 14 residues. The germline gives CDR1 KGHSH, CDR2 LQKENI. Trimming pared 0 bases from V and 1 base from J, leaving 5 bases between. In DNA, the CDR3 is TGTGCCAGCTCACCACCGGCCCGCACAGATACGCAGTATTTT. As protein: CASSPPARTDTQYF.

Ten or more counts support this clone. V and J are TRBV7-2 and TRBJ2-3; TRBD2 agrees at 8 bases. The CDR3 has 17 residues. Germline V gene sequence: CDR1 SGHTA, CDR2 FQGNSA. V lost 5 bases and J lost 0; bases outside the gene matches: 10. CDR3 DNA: TGTGCCAGCAGCCCGGGAGGGACACCTTCTAGCACAGATACGCAGTATTTT. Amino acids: CASSPGGTPSSTDTQYF.

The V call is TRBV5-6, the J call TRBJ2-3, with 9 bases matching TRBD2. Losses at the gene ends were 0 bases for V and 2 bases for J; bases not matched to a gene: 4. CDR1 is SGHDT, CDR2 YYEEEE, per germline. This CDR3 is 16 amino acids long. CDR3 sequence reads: CASSLETSGYTDTQYF. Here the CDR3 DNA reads TGTGCCAGCAGCTTGGAGACTAGCGGATACACAGATACGCAGTATTTT.